These 20 T cell receptor beta chains originate from one sample sequenced in a study of control samples from healthy donors and cancer patients. Measured with immunoSEQ multiplex PCR; TCRdb has only the in-frame clones, and not every one. The repertoire holds approximately 170,000 clones, with roughly 90% as singletons. The sequencing input was blood. The receptors shown here come from a young woman in good health.

The rearrangement joins TRBV28 to TRBJ2-1; no reliable D call. This CDR3 spans 13 amino acids. Trimming took off 2 bases at V and 4 bases at J, with 6 bases between the two ends. The germline V gene encodes CDR1 MDHEN and CDR2 SYDVKM. The CDR3 nucleotides are TGTGCCAGCAGTTTACCCGGATACAATGAGCAGTTCTTC. It is translated as CASSLPGYNEQFF.

This clone occurred once. The gene calls are TRBV7-8 and TRBJ2-1; maybe TRBD1 (5 bases). Trimming removed 7 bases from V and 4 bases from J, with 17 bases in between. The V gene's germline CDR1 is SGHVS and CDR2 FQNEAQ. The CDR3 loop spans 15 amino acids. CDR3 in amino acids: CASTIGQTAYNEQFF. DNA of the CDR3: TGTGCCAGCACAATCGGGCAGACAGCGTACAATGAGCAGTTCTTC.

The V call is TRBV28, the J call TRBJ2-7; D might be TRBD1 (6 bases). This CDR3 is built from 16 residues. V was shortened by 3 bases and J by 0 bases, with 15 bases between the two germline ends. Germline-derived CDR1 and CDR2 are MDHEN and SYDVKM. The CDR3 protein is CASSFSRGRSSYEQYF. CDR3 in DNA: TGTGCCAGCAGTTTTTCCAGGGGCCGTAGCTCCTACGAGCAGTACTTC.

J is TRBJ2-3 and V is TRBV24-1; a weak D match, TRBD2 (6 bases). The CDR3 extends over 16 amino acids. The V and J ends lost 1 base and 2 bases respectively, with 12 bases between them. Per germline, CDR1 KGHDR and CDR2 SFDVKD. CDR3 loop: CATSDFSSDYTDTQYF. The CDR3, as DNA: TGTGCCACCAGTGATTTTTCTAGCGACTACACAGATACGCAGTATTTT.

The V and J genes are TRBV4-1 and TRBJ1-2; TRBD1 might be the D (5 bases). Deletions cut 0 bases from V and 6 bases from J, with 14 bases between. The V gene's germline CDR1 is MGHRA and CDR2 YSYEKL. The CDR3 is 15 amino acids. CDR3 sequence reads: CASSQDRTLGDGYTF. The CDR3 region has the DNA TGCGCCAGCAGCCAAGACCGGACGTTGGGGGATGGCTACACCTTC.

V is TRBV5-3 and J is TRBJ2-1, with 9 bases fitting TRBD2. TRBV5-3 is an ORF; its function is uncertain. V dropped 6 bases and J dropped 0; count of bases not matched to a gene: 7. The CDR3 sequence is 16 residues long. CDR3 loop: CARKDSGSFSYNEQFF. CDR3 nucleotides: TGTGCCAGAAAAGATAGCGGGAGTTTCTCCTACAATGAGCAGTTCTTC.

V is TRBV10-1 and J is TRBJ2-7; TRBD1 is a possible D gene (5 bases). V lost 2 bases, J lost 6 bases, and 14 bases lay in between. Germline V gene sequence: CDR1 WNHNN, CDR2 SYGVQD (reference sequence). The CDR3 totals 14 residues. CDR3 bases: TGCGCCAGCAGTGAGAGTACAGGCCGAGGCGAGCAGTACTTC. Its protein is CASSESTGRGEQYF.

The V gene is TRBV18, the J gene TRBJ2-5; tentatively, D is TRBD1 (6 bases). The germline V and J ends were trimmed by 3 bases and 1 base, with 12 bases remaining between them. Germline V CDR1 and CDR2: KGHSH, LQKENI. CDR3 length equals 15 residues. This CDR3 reads CASSPPDSRQETQYF. Here the CDR3 DNA reads TGTGCCAGCTCACCCCCGGACAGCCGCCAAGAGACCCAGTACTTC.

The chain recombines TRBV9 with TRBJ2-3; D may be TRBD2 (6 bases). The CDR3 length is 16 residues. CDR1 is SGDLS and CDR2 is YYNGEE in the germline V gene. V shed 3 bases and J shed 4 bases, with 18 bases lying between them. The CDR3 DNA sequence: TGTGCCAGCAGCGGGCCCCTCAGGGAGGTATCAGATACGCAGTATTTT. Its protein product is CASSGPLREVSDTQYF.

The chain carries TRBV30 and TRBJ1-4; no definite D call. With 2 bases removed from V and 8 bases from J, the gap between germline ends came to 12 bases. This CDR3 has 13 amino acids. Germline V gene data show CDR1 as GTSNPN and CDR2 as SVGIG (reference sequence). In nucleotides, the CDR3 is TGTGCCTGGAGTAACGGAGTAAGGGAAAAACTGTTTTTT. It encodes CAWSNGVREKLFF.

The chain joins TRBV7-9 to TRBJ2-7; no clear D. The V gene lost 7 bases and the J gene lost 5 bases, with 15 bases spanning the gap. The CDR3 is made up of 13 amino acids. The germline V gene has CDR1 SEHNR and CDR2 FQNEAQ (reference sequence). In DNA form, the CDR3 reads TGTGCCAGCAACCCACCCGGTATTAACGAGCAGTACTTC. This codes for CASNPPGINEQYF.

The chain is built from TRBV18 and TRBJ2-5; 7 nucleotides match TRBD2. Germline V gives CDR1 KGHSH, CDR2 LQKENI. Trimming cost V 6 bases and J 2 bases; bases outside gene matches: 3. This CDR3 is built from 13 residues. As DNA, the CDR3 is TGTGCCAGCTCTTCGGGACTACAAGAGACCCAGTACTTC. Translating gives CASSSGLQETQYF.

The V and J genes are TRBV18 and TRBJ1-6; 9 bases map to TRBD1. CDR3 length: 15 residues. Germline V gives CDR1 KGHSH, CDR2 LQKENI. Trimming at V came to 5 bases and at J to 5 bases, leaving 4 bases not matched to a gene. The CDR3 here is CASSSTGGNNSPLHF. CDR3 DNA: TGTGCCAGCTCATCGACAGGGGGTAATAATTCACCCCTCCACTTT.

V usage is TRBV6-5 and J usage is TRBJ1-5; no clear D. The length of the CDR3 is 14 residues. Trimming cost V 8 bases and J 9 bases, with 20 bases left between them. Germline V gene lookup returns CDR1 MNHEY and CDR2 SVGAGI. The CDR3 region is CASGPSPTIVPQHF. The CDR3 coding sequence is TGTGCCAGCGGCCCGTCGCCCACCATCGTGCCCCAGCATTTT.

The genes are TRBV7-9 and TRBJ2-1; D remains ambiguous. The CDR3 loop spans 14 amino acids. Trimming shortened V by 1 base and J by 4 bases, and 8 bases separated the two germline ends. Germline CDR1 is SEHNR and CDR2 is FQNEAQ (reference sequence). CDR3 sequence reads: CASSLEGRYNEQFF. The CDR3 nucleotides are TGTGCCAGCAGCTTAGAGGGTCGGTACAATGAGCAGTTCTTC.

The chain employs TRBV27 and TRBJ1-2; possible D gene TRBD1, 5 bases. CDR3 length equals 14 residues. Germline loops: CDR1 MNHEY, CDR2 SMNVEV (reference sequence). Trimming removed 0 bases at V and 4 bases at J, with 9 bases between. As DNA, the CDR3 is TGTGCCAGCAGTTTATCGCGGGGGACCTATGGCTACACCTTC. Protein product: CASSLSRGTYGYTF.

Here the CDR3 DNA reads TGTGCCAGCAGCCCGGCCGGGGAGCTGTTTTTT. Its translation: CASSPAGELFF. The chain is built from TRBV7-2 and TRBJ2-2; D is unclear. CDR1 and CDR2 (germline): SGHTA, FQGNSA. V lost 5 bases and J lost 6, with 4 bases in between. CDR3 length: 11 amino acids. The full variable domain, rest sourced from reference TRBV7-2 and TRBJ2-2, is GAGVSQSPSNKVTEKGKDVELRCDPISGHTALYWYRQSLGQGLEFLIYFQGNSAPDKSGLPSDRFSAERTGGSVSTLTIQRTQQEDSAVYLCASSPAGELFFGEGSRLTVL.

This chain uses TRBV9 with TRBJ1-6; 9 bases align to TRBD1. The CDR3 has 15 residues. Germline CDR1 reads SGDLS; CDR2 reads YYNGEE. With 0 bases clipped from V and 6 bases from J, the junction kept 1 base outside the gene matches. Here the CDR3 DNA reads TGTGCCAGCAGCGTAGCGGACAGGGGTAATTCACCCCTCCACTTT. Translating it yields CASSVADRGNSPLHF. Together with reference TRBV9 and TRBJ1-6, the CDR3 gives the full variable domain: DSGVTQTPKHLITATGQRVTLRCSPRSGDLSVYWYQQSLDQGLQFLIQYYNGEERAKGNILERFSAQQFPDLHSELNLSSLELGDSALYFCASSVADRGNSPLHFGNGTRLTVT.

The table lists this clone with a count of one. V and J are TRBV29-1 and TRBJ1-2; D perhaps matches TRBD1 (6 bases). Germline V gene data show CDR1 as SQVTM and CDR2 as ANQGSEA. The CDR3 has 13 amino acids. Trimming pared 4 bases from V and 4 bases from J, leaving 13 bases between. The CDR3 reads CSVVAGAGYGYTF. The CDR3 DNA follows: TGCAGCGTTGTAGCGGGGGCAGGCTATGGCTACACCTTC. Looking up the rest from reference TRBV29-1 and TRBJ1-2 gives the full variable domain: SAVISQKPSRDICQRGTSLTIQCQVDSQVTMMFWYRQQPGQSLTLIATANQGSEATYESGFVIDKFPISRPNLTFSTLTVSNMSPEDSSIYLCSVVAGAGYGYTFGSGTRLTVV.

This rearrangement joins TRBV4-1 to TRBJ2-1; D uncertain. V dropped 2 bases and J dropped 0 bases, with 14 bases sitting between them. From germline, CDR1 is MGHRA and CDR2 YSYEKL. The length of the CDR3 is 17 residues. CDR3 in amino acids: CASSQLISVSSYNEQFF. CDR3 DNA: TGCGCCAGCAGCCAATTGATCAGTGTTAGCTCCTACAATGAGCAGTTCTTC.